The clone carrying this TCR beta chain was counted a single time. Its antigen is unknown. This sample is drawn from a study of T cell repertoires in cytomegalovirus infection. Overall study: It was recently identified HLA-C-restricted and well-studied HLA-B-restricted CMV epitopes that the study used. Broader study findings: In two of eight donors, the top clonotype was HLA-C-restricted CMV-specific.

In TCRdb, the reads were re-called with MiXCR into one record per CDR3 protein. Counted here are hundreds of thousands of distinct CDR3 sequences, roughly 43% occurring once; the ten biggest clones make up 40% to 50%. This CDR3 is built from 15 residues. After removal of 0 bases from V and 7 bases from J, the junction contained 4 bases not matched to a gene. Germline CDR1 reads ENHRY; CDR2 reads SYGVKD. This receptor was obtained from a human donor in good health (CMV status not recorded). Some clones in this sample may be carry-over from other donors' samples. The material sequenced was cultured PBMCs, taken from culture after CMV antigen stimulation. The gene calls are TRBV10-3 and TRBJ1-4; 8 bases are a match to TRBD1. The CDR3: CAISESGQGGEKLFF. CDR3 in DNA: TGTGCCATCAGTGAGTCCGGACAGGGAGGTGAAAAACTGTTTTTT.